This T cell receptor beta chain is from a study of T cell responses to AZD1222 COVID-19 vaccine (TCRdb year 2021). About the study as a whole: A total of roughly 240 trial participants underwent TCR sequencing, of whom 207 received two doses of AZD1222 and about 25 received two doses of the MenACWY control vaccine. Trial participants were enrolled by age into 18-55, 56-69 and 70-plus year subgroups, with roughly 150, 30 and 60 TCR-sequenced participants respectively.

With regard to this clone: It has no known antigen specificity. No per-base quality is available; no much larger clone lies one base away.

The meaning of the sample's time point label: about 28 days (+/-7) after the second vaccine dose. AZD1222 recipients whose second dose came at about 4 weeks and those whose second dose came at about 12 weeks were combined into one group, since spike-specific TCR depth and breadth did not differ between the two schedules. Vaccinee samples were obtained from the UK trials COV001 and COV002, which included a single-blind randomized controlled phase 2/3 trial of AZD1222 (ChAdOx1 nCoV-19) in healthy adults. For TCRbeta chain sequencing, PBMC samples from trial participants were taken at day 0 and at day 28 after the second dose. Including cysteine and phenylalanine, the CDR3 has 16 amino acids. Just the 48-base CDR3 DNA is kept, in frame starting at base 1. Relative to germline, V is missing 4 bases and J is missing 5 bases, with 11 bases of the junction outside any gene match. The germline V gene gives CDR1 as MNHNS and CDR2 as SASEGT.

The CDR3 regions of human TCRbeta chains were subjected to immunosequencing. The paper's data handling went like this. Repertoire TCRs were matched against a reference library of SARS-CoV-2-specific TCRs generated with the MIRA antigen-specificity platform. Breadth was defined as the fraction of unique TCRs that were SARS-CoV-2-associated, and depth was defined as the fraction of total T cells that were SARS-CoV-2-associated. Using the MIRA data, each spike-specific TCR was mapped to the spike region that the TCR reacts to and placed in a CD4 or CD8 class. Log10-transformed breadth and depth values were compared by one-way ANOVA with Sidak's multiple comparisons tests. TCRdb retrieved this table from immuneACCESS and kept in-frame rearrangements only. Not all clones are present; in checked studies, unresolved V genes account for under half, and no reason is known for the remainder. The DNA gave D and trimming, while V, J and clone size come from that table. The sample includes approximately 110,000 clones, with approximately 90% observed a single time. In total, the top ten clones hold approximately 8% of the sample.

Broader findings and caveats from the paper: Most participants were white British and females outnumbered males, and the authors suggested that clonal diversity may have been underestimated. Because no day 14 peak-response samples were available, repertoires were characterized only after the peak T cell response. The whole spike protein was spanned by vaccine-associated CD4 TCRs, and dominant responses were seen in regions 160-218 and 743-854. Reportedly, almost half of the unique spike-specific TCRs recognized epitopes lying outside the regions that are mutated in the B.1.351 and B.1.1.7 variants. After two AZD1222 doses, spike-specific TCR breadth and depth were significantly higher than at day 0 and than in MenACWY recipients. In the small 56-69-year group, the increase in depth fell short of significance, most likely because of low power. Conclusions about previously exposed vaccinees were limited because only a handful of AZD1222 recipients were SARS-CoV-2 seropositive at baseline.

This sequence was found in an adult who received the AZD1222 COVID-19 vaccine. The sample in question was peripheral blood, obtained 28 days after the second AZD1222 dose. Here the chain combines TRBV6-1 and TRBJ1-2; 9 central bases correspond to TRBD1. The CDR3 protein is CASSGGQGPLSYGYTF. In nucleotides, the sequence is TGTGCCAGCAGTGGGGGACAGGGCCCCTTGAGTTATGGCTACACCTTC.